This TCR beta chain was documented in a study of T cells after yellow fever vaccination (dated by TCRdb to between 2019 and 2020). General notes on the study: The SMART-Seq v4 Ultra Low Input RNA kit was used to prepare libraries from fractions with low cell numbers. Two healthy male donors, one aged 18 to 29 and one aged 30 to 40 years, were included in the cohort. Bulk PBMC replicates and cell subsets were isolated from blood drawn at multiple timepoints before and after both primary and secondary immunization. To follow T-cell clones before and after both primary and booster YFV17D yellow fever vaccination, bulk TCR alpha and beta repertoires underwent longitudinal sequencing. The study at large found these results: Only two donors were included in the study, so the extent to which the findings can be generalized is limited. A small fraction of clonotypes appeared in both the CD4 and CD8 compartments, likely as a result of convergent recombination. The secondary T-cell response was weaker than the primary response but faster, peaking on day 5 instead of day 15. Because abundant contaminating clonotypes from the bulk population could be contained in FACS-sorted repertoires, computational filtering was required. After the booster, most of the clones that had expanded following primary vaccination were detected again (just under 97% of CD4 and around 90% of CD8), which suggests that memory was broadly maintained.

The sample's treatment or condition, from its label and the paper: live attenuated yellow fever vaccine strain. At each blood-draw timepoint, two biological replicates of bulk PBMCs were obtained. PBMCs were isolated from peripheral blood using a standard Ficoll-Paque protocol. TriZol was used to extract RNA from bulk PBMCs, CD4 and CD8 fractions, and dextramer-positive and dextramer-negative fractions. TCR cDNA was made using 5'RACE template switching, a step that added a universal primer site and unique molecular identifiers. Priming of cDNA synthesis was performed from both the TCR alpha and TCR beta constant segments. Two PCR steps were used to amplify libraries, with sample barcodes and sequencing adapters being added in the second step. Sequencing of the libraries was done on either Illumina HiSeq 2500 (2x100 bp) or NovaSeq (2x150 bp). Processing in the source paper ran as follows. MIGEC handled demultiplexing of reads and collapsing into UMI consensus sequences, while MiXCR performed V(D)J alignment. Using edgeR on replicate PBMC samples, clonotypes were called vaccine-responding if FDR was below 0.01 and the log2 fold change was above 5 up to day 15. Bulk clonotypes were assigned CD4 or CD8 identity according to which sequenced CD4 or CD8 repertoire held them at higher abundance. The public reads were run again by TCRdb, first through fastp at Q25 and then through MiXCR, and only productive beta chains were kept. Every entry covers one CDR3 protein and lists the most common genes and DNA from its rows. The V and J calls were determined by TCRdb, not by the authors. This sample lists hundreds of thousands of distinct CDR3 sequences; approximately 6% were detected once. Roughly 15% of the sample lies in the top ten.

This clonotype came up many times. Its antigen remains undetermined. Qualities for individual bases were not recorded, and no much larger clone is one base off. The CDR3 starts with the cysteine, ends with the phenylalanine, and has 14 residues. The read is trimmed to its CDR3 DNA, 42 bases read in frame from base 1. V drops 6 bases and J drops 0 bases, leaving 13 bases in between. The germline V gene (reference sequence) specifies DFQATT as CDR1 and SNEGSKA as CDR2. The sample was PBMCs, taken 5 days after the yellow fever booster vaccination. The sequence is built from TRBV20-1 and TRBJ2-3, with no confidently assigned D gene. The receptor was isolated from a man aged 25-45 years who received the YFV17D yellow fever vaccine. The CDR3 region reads CSAQTAASTDTQYF. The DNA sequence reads TGCAGTGCGCAGACGGCGGCTAGCACAGATACGCAGTATTTT.